This T cell receptor beta chain was retrieved from a study of shared clonotypes between healthy human individuals. Across the whole study: CD4 naive and memory got three plates each, CD8 naive two, CD8 memory one.

This clone was counted once. Its target is unknown. Replicate PCRs run on sorted subsets employed 200 ng DNA, approximately 30,000 T cell genomes. Assay: immunoSEQ multiplex PCR; the TCRdb copy retains only in-frame clones and omits some. Here the sample spans about 1.1 million clones, about 72% being singletons. Study observations and caveats: The sharing of 4% to 5.5% of naive CD4 clonotypes was seen across a few donors.

Germline V CDR1 and CDR2: MNHNY, SVGAGI (reference sequence). V lost 5 bases and J 0 bases, leaving 10 bases between the germline ends. The length of the CDR3 is 14 residues. Study donors comprised healthy, HIV-negative adults devoid of recent acute infection or vaccination. The sequence came from a man between 18 and 29 years old in good health. Some clones in this sample may be carry-over from other donors' samples. Material: memory CD4+ T cells from PBMCs. As for subset: CD45RA-negative fraction. The chain uses TRBV6-6 and TRBJ1-1, with D hard to call. As DNA, the CDR3 is TGTGCCAGCAGTCGTCGGGTCTTGAACACTGAAGCTTTCTTT. Encoded protein: CASSRRVLNTEAFF.